This TCR beta chain came from a study of patients and donors after allogeneic stem cell transplantation. TCRdb processed the RT-PCR reads anew with MiXCR; each CDR3 protein has one entry. This table holds about a million distinct CDR3 sequences, about 20% found once. Unmatched junction bases numbered 19, after V lost 6 bases and J lost 8 bases. Germline-derived CDR1 and CDR2 are MNHNS and SASEGT. There are 17 residues in the CDR3. The V and J genes are TRBV6-1 and TRBJ2-3; 8 bases fit TRBD1. The clonotype comes from a human donor who was either an allogeneic HSCT recipient or a stem cell or donor lymphocyte infusion donor (not recorded which). It is not recorded whose cells these are; they may come from a transplant donor. The sequenced material came from blood, either unsorted or a sorted T cell fraction (not recorded which). The CDR3 nucleotides are TGTGCCAGCAGGGCAGGACCCAGGGGGCCCCCAGTAGGTACGCAGTATTTT. As protein: CASRAGPRGPPVGTQYF.